The 16 T cell receptor beta chains presented below share a single source sample, sequenced in a study of T cell repertoires in cytomegalovirus infection. TCRdb analysed the reads with MiXCR anew, one entry per CDR3 protein. The data show about half a million distinct CDR3 sequences, roughly a third seen once. No antigen has been identified for these receptors. Source: cultured PBMCs, taken from culture after CMV antigen stimulation. The receptors here all came from a human donor in good health (CMV status not recorded). Some clones in this sample may be carry-over from other donors' samples.

This clonotype was seen more than once but under ten times. V and J are TRBV24-1 and TRBJ1-1; D ambiguous. V lost 2 bases, J lost 1 base, and 13 bases lay in between. Germline V gene data show CDR1 as KGHDR and CDR2 as SFDVKD. This CDR3 region has 16 residues. The CDR3 spells CATSDSPAGKNTEAFF. Here the CDR3 DNA reads TGTGCCACCAGTGATTCCCCCGCCGGGAAGAACACTGAAGCTTTCTTT.

This clonotype was counted at least ten times. The J gene is TRBJ2-7, the V gene TRBV7-8, with 12 bases lining up with TRBD2. Trimming took 4 bases from V and 4 from J; bases not matched to a gene: 5. Germline V gives CDR1 SGHVS, CDR2 FQNEAQ. The CDR3 spans 15 residues. The CDR3: CASSYGLAGPYEQYV. The CDR3, as DNA: TGTGCCAGCAGCTATGGACTAGCGGGGCCTTACGAGCAGTACGTC.

The CDR3 region has the DNA TGTGCCAGCAGCCCCATAACACCCGGGCAGTTCTTC. The encoded protein is CASSPITPGQFF. This chain connects TRBV7-2 to TRBJ2-1; no clear D. V lost 5 bases to trimming and J lost 12 bases, with 14 bases between them. Germline V gives CDR1 SGHTA, CDR2 FQGNSA. The CDR3 spans 12 residues.

This chain uses TRBV6-2 or TRBV6-3 with TRBJ1-2; tentatively, D is TRBD1 (6 bases). Trimming removed 10 bases at V and 10 bases at J, with 16 bases between. Germline CDR1 reads MNHEY; CDR2 reads SVGEGT. The CDR3 has 11 amino acids. The CDR3 nucleotides read TGTGCCACCCGCGGACAGCCTTTCTACACCTTC. Protein: CATRGQPFYTF.

The chain combines TRBV5-1 with TRBJ2-2; the match to TRBD2 covers 8 bases. The CDR3 extends over 17 amino acids. V was pared by 4 bases and J by 4 bases, with 12 bases of the junction left unmatched. The germline V gene encodes CDR1 SGHRS and CDR2 YFSETQ. CDR3 amino acids: CASSPRGRRQITGELFF. Written as DNA, the CDR3 is TGCGCCAGCAGCCCCCGCGGGAGGAGGCAAATCACCGGGGAGCTGTTTTTT.

The V gene is TRBV19, the J gene TRBJ1-5; D is possibly TRBD1 (6 bases). This CDR3 region has 15 residues. V dropped 6 bases and J dropped 3 bases, with 15 bases sitting between them. CDR1 and CDR2 from the germline V gene are LNHDA and SQIVND (reference sequence). The CDR3 DNA reads as TGTGCCAGTAGGGGGACAAGGACAGCCAATCAGCCCCAGCATTTT. Its protein is CASRGTRTANQPQHF.

J is TRBJ2-3 and V is TRBV20-1; 8 bases align to TRBD2. The germline V gene has CDR1 DFQATT and CDR2 SNEGSKA (reference sequence). The J segment lost 3 bases and the V segment lost 2 bases, leaving 4 bases of the junction unmatched. The CDR3 totals 14 residues. CDR3 amino acids: CSARSGSSTDTQYF. CDR3 bases: TGCAGTGCTAGAAGCGGGAGTTCGACAGATACGCAGTATTTT.

The CDR3 DNA reads TGTGCCAGCAGTTTGGGAGTTACCCCGGGGACGGATAATTCACCCCTCCACTTT. Its translation is CASSLGVTPGTDNSPLHF. The J gene is TRBJ1-6, the V gene TRBV12-3 or TRBV12-4, with D possibly matching TRBD1 (5 bases). V was shortened by 3 bases and J by 5 bases, with 20 bases between the two germline ends. There are 18 residues in the CDR3.

This clonotype was observed a handful of times. The chain combines TRBV11-3 with TRBJ1-4, with D perhaps TRBD1 (6 bases). Germline loops: CDR1 SGHNT, CDR2 YENEEA. The V and J ends lost 5 bases and 4 bases respectively, with 14 bases between them. The CDR3 runs to 15 residues. CDR3 amino acids: CASSDRTAFNEKLFF. Written as DNA, the CDR3 is TGTGCCAGCAGCGACCGGACAGCATTTAATGAAAAACTGTTTTTT.

The J gene is TRBJ2-7, the V gene TRBV10-3; tentatively, D is TRBD2 (6 bases). The CDR3 totals 16 residues. Trimming pared 2 bases from V and 2 bases from J, leaving 16 bases between. Per germline, CDR1 ENHRY and CDR2 SYGVKD. The CDR3 protein is CAISEPRMERAYEQYF. The CDR3 DNA follows: TGTGCCATCAGTGAGCCCAGGATGGAGCGGGCCTACGAGCAGTACTTC.

The chain recombines TRBV7-8 with TRBJ1-4, with D maybe TRBD1 (6 bases). From germline, CDR1 is SGHVS and CDR2 FQNEAQ. The length of the CDR3 is 15 residues. The germline V and J ends were trimmed by 4 bases and 5 bases, with 14 bases remaining between them. CDR3 residues: CASSSYRVSNEKLFF. In DNA, the CDR3 is TGTGCCAGCAGCTCCTACAGGGTTTCAAATGAAAAACTGTTTTTT. Filled out from reference TRBV7-8 and TRBJ1-4, the complete variable domain reads GAGVSQSPRYKVAKRGQDVALRCDPISGHVSLFWYQQALGQGPEFLTYFQNEAQLDKSGLPSDRFFAERPEGSVSTLKIQRTQQEDSAVYLCASSSYRVSNEKLFFGSGTQLSVL.

The sample holds a few counts of this clonotype. This may arise from a read error, as a much more abundant clone is one base away. CDR3 in amino acids: CASIAFSYNEQFF. In nucleotides, the CDR3 is TGTGCCAGCATCGCGTTCTCCTACAATGAGCAGTTCTTC. V and J are TRBV7-9 and TRBJ2-1, with D unresolved. This CDR3 comprises 13 residues. Germline CDR1 and CDR2: SEHNR and FQNEAQ (reference sequence). Between the trimmed V and J ends, which lost 7 bases and 0 bases, there was a span of 7 bases.

This clonotype was detected only a few times. V gene TRBV6-2 or TRBV6-3 combines with J gene TRBJ2-7; tentative D call: TRBD2 (8 bases). The CDR3 spans 18 residues. Germline loops: CDR1 MNHEY, CDR2 SVGEGT. The germline V and J ends were trimmed by 5 bases and 0 bases, with 23 bases remaining between them. For the CDR3, the DNA is TGTGCCAGCAGTCGGGACAGCGTACTAGCGGTGCTCTCCTACGAGCAGTACTTC. It is translated as CASSRDSVLAVLSYEQYF.

This clonotype was seen repeatedly, ten times or more. The gene calls are TRBV12-3 or TRBV12-4 and TRBJ1-1; TRBD1 agrees at 8 bases. Trimming removed 5 bases from V and 4 bases from J; junction bases left unmatched: 6. This CDR3 has 14 residues. The CDR3 DNA is TGTGCCAGCAGTCCTCAGGGGGCTGGCACTGAAGCTTTCTTT. As protein: CASSPQGAGTEAFF.

This clonotype was observed at least ten times. The chain is built from TRBV7-2 and TRBJ2-1; a weak D match, TRBD2 (5 bases). Per the germline V gene, CDR1 is SGHTA and CDR2 is FQGNSA. This CDR3 region has 13 residues. The V end lost 2 bases, the J end lost 7 bases, and 9 bases lay between the germline ends. The CDR3 is CASSLRGPNEQFF. Written as DNA, the CDR3 is TGTGCCAGCAGCTTAAGAGGGCCGAATGAGCAGTTCTTC.

The V and J genes are TRBV15 and TRBJ2-3; D ambiguous. V lost 8 bases and J lost 0, with 24 bases in between. CDR3 length: 18 residues. CDR1 and CDR2 (germline): LNHNV, YYDKDF (reference sequence). CDR3 nucleotide sequence: TGTGCCACCCGAAAGCAATACGGATACCCCAATAGCACAGATACGCAGTATTTT. Translating it yields CATRKQYGYPNSTDTQYF.